These T cell receptor beta chains were read from a single sample in a study of PD-1 blockade in classical Hodgkin lymphoma. Some clones are missing from TCRdb's copy, which holds only in-frame ones; the method was immunoSEQ multiplex PCR. The table shows 37,000 or so clones, with 70% to 90% occurring only once. The sample was peripheral blood mononuclear cells (PBMCs), taken before the second cycle of nivolumab. These receptors originate from a human donor with classical Hodgkin lymphoma. The CDR3 runs from the conserved cysteine through the conserved F or W. The D gene is left open where the match is weak. Rows give clone size only sometimes, using once, few, many, or a class for an expanded clone.

V: TRBV7-9; size: .; J: TRBJ2-7; D: .; CDR3: CASSLWEGPGEQYF; DNA: TGTGCCAGCAGCTTATGGGAAGGGCCTGGCGAGCAGTACTTC
V: TRBV9; size: .; J: TRBJ2-7; D: TRBD2; CDR3: CASSLYSGRGEQYF; DNA: TGTGCCAGCAGCCTTTATAGCGGGAGAGGCGAGCAGTACTTC
V: TRBV13; size: once; J: TRBJ2-1; D: .; CDR3: CASSLGLGNNEQFF; DNA: TGTGCCAGCAGCTTGGGTTTGGGTAACAATGAGCAGTTCTTC
V: TRBV5-1; size: .; J: TRBJ1-2; D: .; CDR3: CASSLYHRENGYTF; DNA: TGCGCCAGCAGCTTGTATCACAGGGAGAATGGCTACACCTTC
V: TRBV5-1; size: .; J: TRBJ2-7; D: TRBD2; CDR3: CASSLDPLAGTYEQYF; DNA: TGCGCCAGCAGCTTGGACCCACTAGCGGGAACATACGAGCAGTACTTC
V: TRBV7-8; size: .; J: TRBJ1-2; D: .; CDR3: CASSLWSSPNYGYTF; DNA: TGTGCCAGCAGCTTATGGTCCAGCCCTAACTATGGCTACACCTTC
V: TRBV28; size: .; J: TRBJ1-2; D: TRBD1; CDR3: CASSPRTGGPIAYGYTF; DNA: TGTGCCAGCAGTCCCCGGACAGGGGGCCCAATTGCATATGGCTACACCTTC
V: TRBV27; size: .; J: TRBJ1-1; D: .; CDR3: CASSLYRGTVKRKTEAFF; DNA: TGTGCCAGCAGTTTGTACCGAGGGACGGTAAAAAGGAAGACTGAAGCTTTCTTT
V: TRBV28; size: once; J: TRBJ1-2; D: .; CDR3: CASGYRRGVEGGYTF; DNA: TGTGCCAGCGGCTATCGCCGAGGGGTCGAAGGTGGCTACACCTTC
V: TRBV28; size: .; J: TRBJ2-4; D: .; CDR3: CASSSPQIAKNIQYF; DNA: TGTGCCAGCAGTTCCCCCCAAATAGCCAAAAACATTCAGTACTTC
V: TRBV9; size: .; J: TRBJ2-7; D: .; CDR3: CASSVELSASYEQYF; DNA: TGTGCCAGCAGCGTAGAACTTTCCGCCTCCTACGAGCAGTACTTC
V: TRBV27; size: .; J: TRBJ2-7; D: .; CDR3: CASKREGYEQYF; DNA: TGTGCCAGCAAACGGGAAGGCTACGAGCAGTACTTC
V: TRBV11-3; size: .; J: TRBJ2-1; D: .; CDR3: CASSLVAYNEQFF; DNA: TGTGCCAGCAGCCTCGTGGCCTACAATGAGCAGTTCTTC
V: TRBV10-2; size: .; J: TRBJ1-5; D: .; CDR3: CASSDKLGLYSNQPQHF; DNA: TGCGCCAGCAGTGACAAGTTAGGACTTTATAGCAATCAGCCCCAGCATTTT
V: TRBV18; size: .; J: TRBJ1-4; D: .; CDR3: CASSPRYLRTASNEKLFF; DNA: TGTGCCAGCTCACCACGATATTTAAGGACAGCCTCTAATGAAAAACTGTTTTTT
V: TRBV6-1; size: .; J: TRBJ1-1; D: .; CDR3: CASRRPSNTEAFF; DNA: TGTGCCAGCCGCAGGCCATCAAACACTGAAGCTTTCTTT
V: TRBV7-3; size: .; J: TRBJ2-3; D: .; CDR3: CASGGSTDTQYF; DNA: TGTGCCAGCGGCGGTAGCACAGATACGCAGTATTTT
V: TRBV5-1; size: .; J: TRBJ1-1; D: .; CDR3: CASSFEGTGAFF; DNA: TGCGCCAGCAGCTTCGAAGGAACGGGAGCTTTCTTT
V: TRBV29-1; size: .; J: TRBJ2-3; D: .; CDR3: CSVVGGADTQYF; DNA: TGCAGCGTTGTAGGGGGTGCAGATACGCAGTATTTT
V: TRBV19; size: few; J: TRBJ2-1; D: .; CDR3: CASSIGQVSSYNEQFF; DNA: TGTGCCAGTAGTATTGGGCAGGTGAGCTCCTACAATGAGCAGTTCTTC
V: TRBV6-5; size: .; J: TRBJ2-5; D: .; CDR3: CASSWLWEPGETQYF; DNA: TGTGCCAGCAGTTGGTTATGGGAGCCCGGGGAGACCCAGTACTTC
V: TRBV19; size: .; J: TRBJ1-2; D: TRBD1; CDR3: CASTLTGPYGYTF; DNA: TGTGCCAGTACCCTGACAGGGCCCTATGGCTACACCTTC
V: TRBV19; size: medium-sized; J: TRBJ2-2; D: TRBD2; CDR3: CASSIFGGTNTGELFF; DNA: TGTGCCAGTAGTATCTTCGGGGGGACCAACACCGGGGAGCTGTTTTTT
V: TRBV25-1; size: .; J: TRBJ1-5; D: TRBD1; CDR3: CASSEYGQGNQPQHF; DNA: TGTGCCAGCAGTGAATATGGACAGGGGAATCAGCCCCAGCATTTT
V: TRBV10-1; size: .; J: TRBJ2-7; D: .; CDR3: CASSPNFRVSADEQYF; DNA: TGCGCCAGCAGTCCAAATTTCCGAGTATCAGCGGACGAGCAGTACTTC
V: TRBV4-1; size: .; J: TRBJ2-5; D: TRBD2; CDR3: CASSQTALAGWETQYF; DNA: TGCGCCAGCAGCCAAACCGCCCTAGCGGGTTGGGAGACCCAGTACTTC
V: TRBV27; size: .; J: TRBJ2-7; D: .; CDR3: CASSLGISYEQYF; DNA: TGTGCCAGCAGTTTGGGGATCTCCTACGAGCAGTACTTC
V: TRBV9; size: .; J: TRBJ1-1; D: .; CDR3: CASSLYSGAGTEAFF; DNA: TGTGCCAGCAGCTTGTATTCAGGGGCCGGCACTGAAGCTTTCTTT
V: TRBV6-6; size: .; J: TRBJ2-7; D: TRBD2; CDR3: CASSWTSGRADEQYF; DNA: TGTGCCAGCAGCTGGACTAGCGGGAGGGCGGACGAGCAGTACTTC
V: TRBV25-1; size: .; J: TRBJ2-7; D: .; CDR3: CASSVGGGPPYEQYF; DNA: TGTGCCAGCAGTGTCGGGGGCGGACCACCCTACGAGCAGTACTTC
V: TRBV21-1; size: .; J: TRBJ1-4; D: .; CDR3: CASSKVVRDLREKLFF; DNA: TGTGCCAGCAGCAAAGTCGTCAGGGATTTGAGAGAAAAACTGTTTTTT
V: TRBV27; size: .; J: TRBJ2-1; D: TRBD1; CDR3: CASSPRDRRLSSYNEQFF; DNA: TGTGCCAGCAGTCCCCGGGACAGGAGATTAAGCTCCTACAATGAGCAGTTCTTC
V: TRBV7-2; size: .; J: TRBJ2-4; D: .; CDR3: CASLSRRGVKNIQYF; DNA: TGTGCCAGTCTAAGCAGACGTGGCGTCAAAAACATTCAGTACTTC
V: TRBV23-1; size: .; J: TRBJ2-7; D: TRBD2; CDR3: CASSQTGTGIGLAGESYEQYF; DNA: TGCGCCAGCAGTCAAACAGGGACAGGGATCGGACTAGCGGGAGAGTCCTACGAGCAGTACTTC
V: TRBV30; size: .; J: TRBJ2-3; D: .; CDR3: CAWSPTLGGTQYF; DNA: TGTGCCTGGAGTCCCACACTGGGAGGTACGCAGTATTTT
V: TRBV19; size: few; J: TRBJ1-5; D: .; CDR3: CASSMGEGSGQPQHF; DNA: TGTGCCAGTAGTATGGGGGAGGGTTCGGGGCAGCCCCAGCATTTT
V: TRBV6-5; size: .; J: TRBJ1-4; D: TRBD1; CDR3: CASRPDRGLHEKLFF; DNA: TGTGCCAGCAGGCCCGACAGGGGGTTACATGAAAAACTGTTTTTT
V: TRBV7-6; size: .; J: TRBJ2-3; D: .; CDR3: CASSSATGLRGDTQYF; DNA: TGTGCCAGCAGCTCGGCGACAGGTCTCCGGGGAGATACGCAGTATTTT
V: TRBV11-2; size: .; J: TRBJ2-5; D: .; CDR3: CASSIGTNQETQYF; DNA: TGTGCCAGCAGCATTGGGACAAACCAAGAGACCCAGTACTTC
V: TRBV7-9; size: .; J: TRBJ2-7; D: TRBD2; CDR3: CASSTQLAGFSYEQYF; DNA: TGTGCCAGCAGCACCCAACTAGCGGGATTCTCCTACGAGCAGTACTTC